Reported below is one T cell receptor (beta chain). Its specificity is not known. Trimming pared 1 base from V and 4 bases from J, leaving 14 bases between. This CDR3 spans 16 amino acids. Germline values: CDR1 SGHVS, CDR2 FNYEAQ. An overlapping HIV-1 Gag peptide pool stimulated these cells at 0.75 to 1 ug/peptide/mL. Memory cells lacking CD40L and CD69 with high CD45RO were sorted. This was the immunoSEQ version 4 assay in survey mode. Genomic DNA was diluted to 7.5 to 10 ng/uL, up to roughly 1 ug per sample. The assay was immunoSEQ multiplex PCR, and TCRdb's table has in-frame clones only and misses some. Here the sample spans over 60,000 clones, roughly 77% being singletons. This record comes from a study of persistence of HIV-infected CD4 T cells. Study as a whole: Isolated cells were CMV- and HIV-1 Gag-responding CD4+ T cells. Up to about 180 mL blood was drawn at multiple time points; a couple of donors had single-time leukapheresis. Study-wide results and caveats: Degenerate expanded CDR3beta sequences were enriched among CMV- and Gag-responding cells.

V and J are TRBV7-6 and TRBJ2-1; no reliable D call. Sequenced material: CD4+ T cells sorted from PBMCs after approximately 19-hour stimulation, taken from a patient who received antiretroviral therapy. The sequence was obtained from an adult man with HIV who was CMV-seropositive. This chain's CDR3 is CASSLDSALSYNEQFF. CDR3 DNA: TGTGCCAGCAGCTTAGACAGCGCCCTAAGTTACAATGAGCAGTTCTTC.